The sample holds many counts of the clone carrying this TCR beta chain. Antigen: not known. V lost 3 bases, J lost 2 bases, and 8 bases lay in between. This CDR3 has 13 amino acids. The V gene's germline CDR1 is SGHTA and CDR2 FQGNSA. This sample is part of a study of T cell repertoires in cytomegalovirus infection. Turning to the study itself: It was the public TCR beta signatures that indicated both CMV infection and matching HLA type.

TCRdb itself ran the reads through MiXCR, one entry per CDR3 protein. The sample shows around 270,000 distinct CDR3 sequences, around 9% of them seen only once. Study-wide results and caveats: Clonotypes of TCR beta that were HLA-C-restricted and CMV-specific dominated the ex vivo response.

The source material was PBMCs. The TCR sequence derives from a human donor in good health (CMV status not recorded). Some clones in this sample may be carry-over from other donors' samples. The gene calls are TRBV7-2 and TRBJ2-7; D not certain. CDR3 in amino acids: CASSLGVAYEQYF. The CDR3 DNA follows: TGTGCCAGCAGCTTGGGCGTAGCCTACGAGCAGTACTTC.